The rows below give T cell receptor beta chains drawn from one sample of a study of T cells in Graves' hyperthyroidism and ophthalmopathy. TCRdb used MiXCR to reprocess the multiplex PCR reads, holding one entry per CDR3 protein. The sample contains fewer than 400,000 distinct CDR3 sequences, 15% to 20% of which appear only once. Sequenced material: blood. Receptors originate from a man younger than 45 with Graves' hyperthyroidism. Both conserved end residues are part of each CDR3. D genes are given only for firm matches. Clone sizes are given selectively: once, few, many, or a class where the clone is expanded.

v_call	clone_size	d_call	cdr3_length	j_call	cdr3_aa	cdr3_nt
TRBV5-5	many	TRBD1	14	TRBJ1-5	CASSVDRETQPQHF	TGTGCCAGCAGCGTGGACAGGGAGACTCAGCCCCAGCATTTT
TRBV7-9	NA	TRBD2	16	TRBJ2-1	CASSSAWRESYNEQFF	TGTGCCAGCAGCTCCGCCTGGCGGGAGAGTTACAATGAGCAGTTCTTC
TRBV11-2	NA	NA	15	TRBJ1-4	CASSPKGGIGEKLFF	TGTGCCAGCAGCCCTAAGGGAGGGATCGGGGAAAAACTGTTTTTT
TRBV7-6	many	NA	15	TRBJ2-5	CASSDTSVPQETQYF	TGTGCCAGCAGCGACACCAGTGTCCCCCAAGAGACCCAGTACTTC
TRBV11-2	many	NA	16	TRBJ2-5	CASSPDWGNGKETQYF	TGTGCCAGCAGCCCCGATTGGGGGAATGGAAAAGAGACCCAGTACTTC
TRBV12-3/TRBV12-4	many	TRBD1	16	TRBJ2-3	CASSLGPGGSTDTQYF	TGTGCCAGCAGTTTAGGTCCAGGGGGCAGTACAGATACGCAGTATTTT
TRBV20-1	many	NA	12	TRBJ2-3	CSAKGGTDTQYF	TGCAGTGCTAAGGGTGGCACAGATACGCAGTATTTT
TRBV7-3	many	TRBD2	15	TRBJ2-1	CASSLTAGGRDEQFF	TGTGCCAGCAGCTTAACTGCGGGAGGGCGGGATGAGCAGTTCTTC
TRBV4-1	NA	NA	16	TRBJ2-1	CASSQVPQRVDNEQFF	TGCGCCAGCAGCCAAGTTCCCCAGCGGGTAGACAATGAGCAGTTCTTC
TRBV5-5	many	NA	15	TRBJ2-3	CASRENRLNTDTQYF	TGTGCCAGCAGAGAAAACAGGCTTAACACAGATACGCAGTATTTT
TRBV2	NA	NA	15	TRBJ2-6	CASSESYSGANVLTF	TGTGCCAGCAGTGAATCCTACTCTGGGGCCAACGTCCTGACTTTC
TRBV20-1	few	TRBD1	15	TRBJ1-5	CSARADRARNQPQHF	TGCAGTGCTAGAGCCGACAGGGCACGCAATCAGCCCCAGCATTTT
TRBV10-3	few	NA	15	TRBJ1-2	CVIPDRTATFYGYTF	TGTGTCATCCCCGATCGGACAGCCACATTCTATGGCTACACCTTC
TRBV18	NA	NA	16	TRBJ2-2	CASSPGQIISTGELFF	TGTGCCAGCTCACCTGGACAGATTATTTCCACCGGGGAGCTGTTTTTT
TRBV9	few	NA	15	TRBJ2-1	CASSSRGDGYNEQFF	TGTGCCAGCAGCTCCCGAGGTGATGGCTACAATGAGCAGTTCTTC
TRBV14	NA	NA	14	TRBJ2-1	CASSQDSGYNEQFF	TGTGCCAGCAGCCAAGATTCAGGGTACAATGAGCAGTTCTTC
TRBV3-1	many	TRBD1	16	TRBJ2-3	CASSQVGQGEGDTQYF	TGTGCCAGCAGCCAAGTGGGACAGGGAGAAGGAGATACGCAGTATTTT
TRBV30	many	NA	12	TRBJ1-2	CAWSASNYGYTF	TGTGCCTGGAGTGCTTCTAACTATGGCTACACCTTC
TRBV6-1	many	NA	15	TRBJ2-7	CASSPRTASSYEQYF	TGTGCCAGCAGTCCAAGGACAGCGAGCTCCTACGAGCAGTACTTC
TRBV2	many	NA	13	TRBJ1-3	CATHGGSGNTIYF	TGTGCCACCCACGGGGGGTCTGGAAACACCATATATTTT
TRBV19	NA	NA	13	TRBJ1-1	CASTAGTATEAFF	TGTGCCAGTACCGCCGGGACGGCGACTGAAGCTTTCTTT
TRBV28	many	TRBD1	14	TRBJ2-7	CASSPTGTVYEQYF	TGTGCCAGCAGTCCAACCGGGACAGTTTACGAGCAGTACTTC
TRBV12-3/TRBV12-4	few	NA	15	TRBJ2-2	CASSLRGSGTGELFF	TGTGCCAGCAGTTTAAGAGGGAGCGGCACCGGGGAGCTGTTTTTT
TRBV10-3	NA	TRBD1	20	TRBJ2-1	CAIRHTPGQGAGSRYNEQFF	TGTGCCATCAGGCACACCCCGGGACAGGGAGCGGGATCCAGATACAATGAGCAGTTCTTC
TRBV28	many	TRBD1	15	TRBJ1-2	CASSPGTGENYGYTF	TGTGCCAGCAGCCCCGGGACAGGGGAGAACTATGGCTACACCTTC
TRBV27	many	TRBD2	15	TRBJ2-1	CASSLSSGFNDEQFF	TGTGCCAGCAGTTTATCTAGCGGGTTTAACGATGAGCAGTTCTTC
TRBV30	NA	TRBD2	16	TRBJ2-3	CAWSHGLAGVPDTQYF	TGTGCCTGGAGCCACGGACTAGCGGGAGTACCAGATACGCAGTATTTT
TRBV6-1	many	NA	17	TRBJ2-6	CASSSDAGRSGANVLTF	TGTGCCAGCAGTTCCGACGCAGGGCGTTCTGGGGCCAACGTCCTGACTTTC
TRBV5-5	many	NA	17	TRBJ1-1	CASSLMTGFPTTTEAFF	TGTGCCAGCAGCCTGATGACAGGCTTCCCTACCACCACTGAAGCTTTCTTT
TRBV20-1	many	NA	11	TRBJ2-7	CSARELNEQYF	TGCAGTGCCAGGGAGCTGAACGAGCAGTACTTC
TRBV25-1	NA	TRBD2	15	TRBJ2-1	CASSELASGRNEQFF	TGTGCCAGCAGTGAATTGGCTAGCGGGAGAAATGAGCAGTTCTTC
TRBV6-2/TRBV6-3	few	TRBD2	17	TRBJ2-2	CASRPDLAGVQTGELFF	TGTGCCAGCAGACCGGACCTAGCGGGAGTTCAGACCGGGGAGCTGTTTTTT
TRBV18	many	NA	14	TRBJ1-2	CASSLNRGDDGYTF	TGTGCCAGCTCACTAAACCGCGGGGACGATGGCTACACCTTC
TRBV5-5	once	NA	18	TRBJ2-5	CASSLSPSPQGAGKTQYF	TGTGCCAGCAGCTTGAGCCCCTCCCCCCAGGGTGCAGGGAAGACCCAGTACTTC
TRBV6-5	many	NA	13	TRBJ1-1	CASSYSRDTEAFF	TGTGCCAGCAGTTACTCGAGGGACACTGAAGCTTTCTTT
TRBV7-9	NA	NA	11	TRBJ2-7	CASSYGPEQYF	TGTGCCAGCAGCTACGGCCCCGAGCAGTACTTC
TRBV4-1	NA	TRBD2	17	TRBJ2-5	CASSQDIAGGPGETQYF	TGCGCCAGCAGCCAAGACATAGCGGGAGGGCCAGGAGAGACCCAGTACTTC
TRBV9	NA	TRBD2	15	TRBJ2-1	CASSVRQTSVDEQFF	TGTGCCAGCAGCGTCCGCCAGACTAGCGTTGATGAGCAGTTCTTC
TRBV12-3/TRBV12-4	many	NA	12	TRBJ2-1	CASSFGADEQFF	TGTGCCAGCAGTTTCGGGGCGGATGAGCAGTTCTTC
TRBV20-1	many	TRBD1	14	TRBJ2-7	CSARDTGGTYEQYF	TGCAGTGCTAGAGATACAGGGGGAACCTACGAGCAGTACTTC
TRBV5-8	many	NA	13	TRBJ1-1	CASSPWGTTEAFF	TGTGCCAGCAGCCCCTGGGGCACCACTGAAGCTTTCTTT
TRBV27	NA	NA	14	TRBJ2-7	CASSRGGLGYEQYF	TGTGCCAGCAGTAGGGGGGGCTTAGGATACGAGCAGTACTTC
TRBV29-1	NA	NA	13	TRBJ2-1	CSAGRRGRDEQFF	TGCAGCGCCGGGCGTCGGGGTCGGGATGAGCAGTTCTTC
TRBV7-9	many	NA	15	TRBJ2-2	CAAGERVIRTGELFF	TGTGCCGCGGGCGAGCGGGTAATTCGAACCGGGGAGCTGTTTTTT
TRBV20-1	many	NA	17	TRBJ2-7	CSARDSFGAPSSYEQYF	TGCAGTGCTAGAGATTCGTTTGGCGCCCCGAGCTCCTACGAGCAGTACTTC
TRBV7-7	many	NA	13	TRBJ2-3	CASSLSLEDTQYF	TGTGCTAGCAGCTTAAGTTTGGAAGATACGCAGTATTTT
TRBV7-8	few	TRBD2	15	TRBJ2-3	CASSLGRLAGGTQYF	TGTGCCAGCAGCTTAGGTCGTCTAGCGGGAGGAACGCAGTATTTT
TRBV11-2	NA	NA	17	TRBJ1-3	CASSLAGGAYSGNTIYF	TGTGCCAGCAGCTTAGCGGGTGGCGCCTACTCTGGAAACACCATATATTTT
TRBV5-1	few	TRBD2	15	TRBJ2-7	CASSPGGGATYEQYF	TGCGCCAGCAGCCCCGGGGGGGGGGCTACCTACGAGCAGTACTTC
TRBV30	NA	NA	18	TRBJ2-1	CAWNFRYAVGKRYNEQFF	TGTGCCTGGAACTTCCGGTACGCCGTGGGGAAACGCTACAATGAGCAGTTCTTC
TRBV9	few	NA	14	TRBJ2-7	CASSVAEGFLEQYF	TGTGCCAGCAGCGTAGCTGAAGGTTTTCTCGAGCAGTACTTC